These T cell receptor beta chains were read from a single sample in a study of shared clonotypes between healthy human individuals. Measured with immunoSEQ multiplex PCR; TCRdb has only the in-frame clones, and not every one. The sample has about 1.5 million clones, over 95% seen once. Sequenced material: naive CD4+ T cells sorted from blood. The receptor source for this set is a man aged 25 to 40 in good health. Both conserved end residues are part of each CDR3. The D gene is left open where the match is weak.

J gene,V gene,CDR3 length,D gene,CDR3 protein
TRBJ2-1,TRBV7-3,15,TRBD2,CASSLAGGQNNEQFF
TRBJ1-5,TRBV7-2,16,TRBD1,CASSLAHRGANQPQHF
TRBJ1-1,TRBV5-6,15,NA,CASRWGPASSTEAFF
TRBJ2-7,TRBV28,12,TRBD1,CASRDSPYEQYF
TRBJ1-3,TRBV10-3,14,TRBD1,CATGTASSGNTIYF
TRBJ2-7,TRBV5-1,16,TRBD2,CASSLGSSGSGHEQYF
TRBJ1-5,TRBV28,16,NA,CASSLLLRQGNQPQHF
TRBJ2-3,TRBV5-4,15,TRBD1,CASIRDRGLGDTQYF
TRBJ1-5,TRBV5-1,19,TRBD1,CASSPDSRQGEGRNQPQHF
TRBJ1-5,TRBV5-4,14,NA,CASSLLTGNQPQHF
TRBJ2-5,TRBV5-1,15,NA,CASSLRQAIQETQYF
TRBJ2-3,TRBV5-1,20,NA,CASSFLGPYGRPDPSDTQYF
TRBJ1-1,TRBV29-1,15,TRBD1,CSVGTGGGVNTEAFF
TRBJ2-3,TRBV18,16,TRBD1,CASSLRQGASTDTQYF
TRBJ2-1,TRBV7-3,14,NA,CASSVTADNDEQFF
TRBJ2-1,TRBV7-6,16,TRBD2,CASSLVRGRGYNEQFF
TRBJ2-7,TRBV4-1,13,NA,CASSRGSSYEQYF
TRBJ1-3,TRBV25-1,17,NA,CASSEYGLARSGNTIYF
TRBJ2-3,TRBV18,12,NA,CASISSTDTQYF
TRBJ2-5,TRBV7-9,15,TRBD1,CASSARDRALETQYF
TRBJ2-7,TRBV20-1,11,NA,CSARPVYEQYF
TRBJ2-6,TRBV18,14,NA,CASSPGSGANVLTF
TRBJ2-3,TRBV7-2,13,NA,CASSSPSTDTQYF
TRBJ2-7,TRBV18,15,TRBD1,CASSRGQVALYEQYF
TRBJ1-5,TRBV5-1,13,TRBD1,CASSLTGDQPQHF
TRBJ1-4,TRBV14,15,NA,CASSQDLQRNEKLFF
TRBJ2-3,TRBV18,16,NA,CASSPLSGTSTDTQYF
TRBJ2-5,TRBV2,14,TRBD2,CASKGGRLQETQYF
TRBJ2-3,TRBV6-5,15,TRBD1,CASRPAGQGTDTQYF
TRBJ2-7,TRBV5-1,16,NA,CASSLGTVGPLYEQYF
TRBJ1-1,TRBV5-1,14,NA,CASTPGVMNTEAFF
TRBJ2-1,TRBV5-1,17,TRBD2,CASSVTPTSGRNNEQFF
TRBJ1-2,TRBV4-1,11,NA,CASSQDYGYTF
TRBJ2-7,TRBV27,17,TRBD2,CASSPIRLAGEYYEQYF
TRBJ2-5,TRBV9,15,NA,CASSVQGLEVETQYF
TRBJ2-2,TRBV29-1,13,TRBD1,CSVDRGDGGELFF
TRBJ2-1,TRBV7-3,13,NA,CASKGGSYNEQFF
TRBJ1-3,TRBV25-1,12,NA,CASSESRNTIYF
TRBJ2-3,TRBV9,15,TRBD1,CASSQGFRFADTQYF
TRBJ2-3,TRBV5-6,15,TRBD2,CASSLGLAGTDTQYF
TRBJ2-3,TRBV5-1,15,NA,CASSSGTTSTDTQYF
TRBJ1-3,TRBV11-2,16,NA,CASSLLPQGTGNTIYF
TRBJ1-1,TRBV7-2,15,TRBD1,CASSLWTGANTEAFF
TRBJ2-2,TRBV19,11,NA,CASSKGGELFF
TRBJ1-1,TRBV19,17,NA,CASTNPAVGGMNTEAFF
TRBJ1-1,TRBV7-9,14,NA,CASSFRDKNTEAFF
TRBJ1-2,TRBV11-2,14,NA,CASSLGAREGGYTF
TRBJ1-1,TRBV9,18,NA,CASSVHPGSTNVFTEAFF
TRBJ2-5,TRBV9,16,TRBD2,CASSVLPLAGEETQYF
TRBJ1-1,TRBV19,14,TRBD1,CASSVMGQGTEAFF